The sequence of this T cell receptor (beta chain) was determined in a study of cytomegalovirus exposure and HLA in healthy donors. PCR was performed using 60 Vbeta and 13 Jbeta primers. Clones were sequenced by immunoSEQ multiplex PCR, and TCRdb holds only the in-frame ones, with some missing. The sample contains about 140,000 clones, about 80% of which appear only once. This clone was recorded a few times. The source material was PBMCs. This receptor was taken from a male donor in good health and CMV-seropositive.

The CDR3 region has the DNA TGTGCCTGGAACGCGAGGACTGAGGGAGAGCAGTACTTC. Amino acid sequence: CAWNARTEGEQYF. The chain employs TRBV30 and TRBJ2-7, with D perhaps matching TRBD2 (5 bases). Trimming left V 4 bases short and J 7 bases short, with 17 bases between. Germline values: CDR1 GTSNPN, CDR2 SVGIG (reference sequence). The CDR3 totals 13 residues.